The rows below give T cell receptor beta chains drawn from one sample of a study of metastatic and nonmetastatic thyroid tumors. TCRdb ran MiXCR on the PCR reads. The sample contains approximately 21,000 clones, under 30% of which appear only once. The sample comprised blood. Source of these receptors: a male donor with papillary thyroid cancer or a benign thyroid nodule (not recorded which). Some clones in this sample may be carry-over from other donors' samples. CDR3s include the opening cysteine and the closing phenylalanine or tryptophan. The order of the fields is CDR3 protein, J gene, V gene.

CASVFDRRFGGNQPQHF	TRBJ1-5	TRBV28
CASSLGLAVDNEQFF	TRBJ2-1	TRBV19
CASSERGRINYEQYF	TRBJ2-7	TRBV6-1
CSAREPLGGGAFF	TRBJ1-1	TRBV20-1
CASSLGAGTEAFF	TRBJ1-1	TRBV7-8
CSARYLRGTDTQYF	TRBJ2-3	TRBV20-1
CASSLRMGVSLGGNQPQHF	TRBJ1-5	TRBV28
CSVGQGTKNIQYF	TRBJ2-4	TRBV29-1
CSACRLADTYEQYF	TRBJ2-7	TRBV20-1
CASQSTDTQYF	TRBJ2-3	TRBV10-2
CASQMTSGDSDELFF	TRBJ2-1	TRBV6-4
CASSFRGRDPYEQYF	TRBJ2-7	TRBV11-2
CASSQIPNDVATEAFF	TRBJ1-1	TRBV4-1
CSATHRTHEQYF	TRBJ2-7	TRBV20-1
CASSSGQKVGEQYF	TRBJ2-7	TRBV18
CASSPSRGSTDPQSF	TRBJ2-3	TRBV10-1
CSAPLTHGETQYF	TRBJ2-5	TRBV29-1
CASSSTGKTNYGYTF	TRBJ1-2	TRBV28
CSAPKPGQGEMKQFF	TRBJ2-1	TRBV20-1
CATSPGLADYNEQFF	TRBJ2-1	TRBV6-2/TRBV6-3
CASSVTTKSNTGELFF	TRBJ2-2	TRBV6-1
CASSQGTRTGGDYGYTF	TRBJ1-2	TRBV4-1
CASSPGGPTEAFF	TRBJ1-1	TRBV28
CSSAWTSCHEQYF	TRBJ2-7	TRBV10-1
CASSLLRTYEQYF	TRBJ2-7	TRBV28
CAISEGEGANVLTF	TRBJ2-6	TRBV10-3
CASSGGQVGSYEQYF	TRBJ2-7	TRBV2
CASSPSSGRISYNEQFF	TRBJ2-1	TRBV18
CASSIQRGGNYGYTF	TRBJ1-2	TRBV11-2
CASNQGDTNTEAFF	TRBJ1-1	TRBV9
CASTQRGLNTEAFF	TRBJ1-1	TRBV19
CASVSVSRLSGNTIYF	TRBJ1-3	TRBV19
CAIRAGGRGTEAFF	TRBJ1-1	TRBV6-1
CASSTGQTSGRGTGELFF	TRBJ2-2	TRBV28
CSARQGALITEAFF	TRBJ1-1	TRBV20-1
CASSQVLGAGSPLHF	TRBJ1-6	TRBV3-1